What follows is one TCR beta chain and its context. Time point here: pretreatment peripheral blood. Locally advanced or metastatic urothelial carcinoma was present in patients. Every patient provided from 1 to 8 samples, collected pretreatment and on-treatment. The entry originates in a study of PD-L1 blockade in urothelial cancer. Overall study context: Patients with male sex and bladder-origin urothelial cancer accounted for about nine tenths of the roughly 29 enrolled. A median blood sample held around 150,000 T cells and 75,000 to 85,000 unique TCRs.

Sequencing used immunoSEQ multiplex PCR; TCRdb keeps in-frame clones, though not all of them. The table records 95,000 to 100,000 clones, around nine tenths of them present only once. Trimming took 4 bases from V and 7 from J, leaving 17 bases between them. The CDR3 has 15 amino acids. Germline lookup yields CDR1 SGHNT and CDR2 YYREEE (reference sequence). This receptor was obtained from a man aged 55 to 70 with urothelial cancer. This chain connects TRBV5-4 to TRBJ1-4; tentative D call: TRBD1 (5 bases). This sample comprised PBMCs, obtained around atezolizumab (anti-PD-L1) treatment. In DNA form, the CDR3 reads TGTGCCAGCAGCCGGCGGCAGTCCGGGGGTGAAAAACTGTTTTTT. Its protein is CASSRRQSGGEKLFF.